Below are 13 T cell receptor beta chains sequenced from a single sample in a study of glioma-infiltrating T cells. Using RNA template, CDR3s of TCR alpha and beta were amplified with iRepertoire arm-PCR. TCRdb processed the multiplex PCR reads anew with MiXCR; each CDR3 protein has one entry. The data show more than 100,000 distinct CDR3 sequences, with less than 30% seen just once and 44% held by the top ten. Sample: glioma tissue, nonneoplastic brain tissue, or PBMCs (not recorded which). Receptors originate from a human donor with low-grade glioma or glioblastoma, undergoing nonglioma brain surgery, or in good health (not recorded which).

Note on this clonotype: This clone may be a read error of a much larger clone one base away. The chain joins TRBV20-1 to TRBJ2-1, with D perhaps assigned TRBD1 or TRBD2 (6 bases each). This CDR3 is built from 13 residues. Looked up from germline, CDR1 is DFQATT and CDR2 is SNEGSKA (reference sequence). Trimming took off 8 bases at V and 6 bases at J, with 17 bases between the two ends. The CDR3: CSHSQGGPNEQFF. The CDR3 DNA is TGCAGTCACTCCCAAGGGGGGCCCAATGAGCAGTTCTTC.

The rearrangement joins TRBV9 to TRBJ2-5, with 11 nucleotides matching TRBD2. V shed 4 bases, J shed 5 bases, and the junction held 16 bases outside the gene matches. The CDR3 runs 18 residues. Germline assignment: CDR1 SGDLS and CDR2 YYNGEE. The CDR3 DNA reads TGTGCCAGCAGCTCAGGAATAGCGGGGGGGCCCCGTTTGGAGACCCAGTACTTC. This gives the protein CASSSGIAGGPRLETQYF.

This clonotype was recorded many times. This sequence joins TRBV28 and TRBJ2-3; D unresolved. Trimming pared 7 bases from V and 1 base from J, leaving 6 bases between. This CDR3 region has 12 residues. Germline V gene data show CDR1 as MDHEN and CDR2 as SYDVKM. The CDR3 nucleotides are TGTGCCAGCACCGCAGGCACAGATACGCAGTATTTT. It translates to CASTAGTDTQYF.

Notes on this clonotype: A much larger clone sits a single nucleotide away, making a read error possible. V usage is TRBV18 and J usage is TRBJ2-5, with D perhaps being TRBD1 or TRBD2 (5 bases each). The CDR3 runs 16 residues. Germline values: CDR1 KGHSH, CDR2 LQKENI. The DNA for the CDR3 is TGTGCCAGCACACCGCCGGGACGCCTAGAACAAGAGACCCAGTACTTC. This translates into CASTPPGRLEQETQYF.

A remark on this clonotype: A much larger clone is a single base away; this may be a read error. The chain couples TRBV6-1 to TRBJ2-1, with D maybe TRBD1 (5 bases). Germline values: CDR1 MNHNS, CDR2 SASEGT. The CDR3 contains 11 residues. The CDR3 sequence is CASRSGFEQLF. In nucleotides, the CDR3 is TGTGCCAGCAGATCAGGGTTCGAGCAGCTCTTC.

This chain links TRBV2 with TRBJ1-1, with TRBD1 identical over 7 bases. The better agreement between TRBJ2-3 and the DNA end casts doubt on the J call. Germline lookup yields CDR1 SNHLY and CDR2 FYNNEI. The CDR3 has 14 residues. The CDR3 DNA follows: TGTGCCAGCGCCCGGGACAGAGGATCCAATACGCAGTATTTT. Translating it yields CASARDRGSNTQYF.

This clonotype was recorded at least ten times. The V call is TRBV3-1, the J call TRBJ2-3, with 10 bases that match TRBD2. V shed 1 base and J 1 base; nucleotides not matched to a gene: 2. CDR3 length equals 16 residues. The germline V gene has CDR1 LGHDT and CDR2 YNNKEL (reference sequence). The CDR3, as DNA: TGTGCCAGCAGCCAAGCCCTAGCGGGGGGCACAGATACGCAGTATTTT. This gives the protein CASSQALAGGTDTQYF.

The V call is TRBV5-8, the J call TRBJ2-1, with D possibly called TRBD1 or TRBD2 (5 bases each). The CDR3 is made up of 16 amino acids. Trimming removed 0 bases at V and 4 bases at J, with 14 bases between. Per the germline V gene, CDR1 is SGHTS and CDR2 is YDEGEE. The CDR3 DNA reads as TGTGCCAGCAGCTTGGCCCAGGGCACGGGGTACAATGAGCAGTTCTTC. Translation: CASSLAQGTGYNEQFF.

In this sample, this clonotype turned up many times. The chain employs TRBV28 and TRBJ2-1; 9 bases are shared with TRBD2. V gave up 8 bases and J gave up 6 bases; unmatched junction bases: 11. The CDR3 runs 15 residues. CDR1 is MDHEN, CDR2 SYDVKM, per germline. CDR3 region: CASGRAGGPPNEQFF. DNA of the CDR3: TGTGCCAGCGGCCGAGCGGGGGGCCCTCCCAATGAGCAGTTCTTC.

This clonotype was observed at least ten times. The rearrangement uses TRBV20-1 and TRBJ1-2, with 12 bases fitting TRBD1. The CDR3 length is 13 residues. J gave up 8 bases and V 6 bases, and 7 bases lay outside the gene matches. Germline CDR1 is DFQATT and CDR2 is SNEGSKA (reference sequence). The CDR3 protein is CSAQVGTGGGYTF. In DNA form, the CDR3 reads TGCAGTGCCCAAGTGGGGACAGGGGGCGGCTACACCTTC.

Regarding this clonotype: A much larger clone differs from this one at a single base, so this may be a read error. The genes are TRBV6-2 or TRBV6-3 and TRBJ2-5, with unresolved D. The germline V gene encodes CDR1 MNHEY and CDR2 SVGEGT. The CDR3 is 14 amino acids. The CDR3: CASGYLGKPQTQYF. CDR3 nucleotides: TGTGCCAGCGGTTACCTGGGTAAACCACAGACCCAGTACTTC.

The sample holds many counts of this clonotype. The chain links TRBV7-8 to TRBJ2-7, with 8 bases lining up with TRBD1. Germline V CDR1 and CDR2: SGHVS, FQNEAQ. The CDR3 has 15 amino acids. With 1 base clipped from V and 1 base from J, the junction kept 3 bases outside the gene matches. The CDR3 protein is CASSLGTGLSYEQYF. DNA for the CDR3: TGTGCCAGCAGCTTAGGGACAGGGCTGTCCTACGAGCAGTACTTC.

This clonotype was seen many times. This sequence joins TRBV2 and TRBJ2-3; the D gene is possibly TRBD2 (7 bases). Germline V gene lookup returns CDR1 SNHLY and CDR2 FYNNEI. The CDR3 runs 14 residues. The V end lost 8 bases, the J end lost 3 bases, and 15 bases lay between the germline ends. This CDR3 reads CASPGGRKTDTQYF. DNA for the CDR3: TGTGCCAGCCCGGGGGGCCGGAAAACAGATACGCAGTATTTT.